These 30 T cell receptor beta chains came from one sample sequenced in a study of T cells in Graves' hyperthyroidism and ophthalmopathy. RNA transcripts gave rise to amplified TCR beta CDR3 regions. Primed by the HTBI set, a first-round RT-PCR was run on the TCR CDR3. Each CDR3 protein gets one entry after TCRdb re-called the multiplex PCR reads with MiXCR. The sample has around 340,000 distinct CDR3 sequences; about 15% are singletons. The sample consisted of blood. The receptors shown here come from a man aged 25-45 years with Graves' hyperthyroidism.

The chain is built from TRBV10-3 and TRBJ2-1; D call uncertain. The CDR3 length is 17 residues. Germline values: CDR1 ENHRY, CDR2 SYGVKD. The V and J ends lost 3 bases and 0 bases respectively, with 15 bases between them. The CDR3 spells CAISDLLTSSSYNEQFF. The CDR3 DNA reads TGTGCCATCAGTGACCTATTGACGAGTAGCTCCTACAATGAGCAGTTCTTC.

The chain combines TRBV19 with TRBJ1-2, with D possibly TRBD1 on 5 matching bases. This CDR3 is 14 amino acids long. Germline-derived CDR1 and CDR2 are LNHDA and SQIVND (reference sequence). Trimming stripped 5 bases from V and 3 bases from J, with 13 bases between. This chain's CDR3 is CASSFDSPYYGYTF. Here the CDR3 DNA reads TGTGCCAGTAGTTTCGACAGCCCATACTATGGCTACACCTTC. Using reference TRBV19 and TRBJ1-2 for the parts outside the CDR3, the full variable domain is DGGITQSPKYLFRKEGQNVTLSCEQNLNHDAMYWYRQDPGQGLRLIYYSQIVNDFQKGDIAEGYSVSREKKESFPLTVTSAQKNPTAFYLCASSFDSPYYGYTFGSGTRLTVV.

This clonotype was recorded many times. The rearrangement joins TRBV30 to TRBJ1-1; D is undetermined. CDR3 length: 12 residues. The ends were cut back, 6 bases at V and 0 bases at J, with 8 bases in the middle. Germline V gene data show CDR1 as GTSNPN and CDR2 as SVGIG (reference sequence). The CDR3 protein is CACGKMNTEAFF. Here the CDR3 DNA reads TGTGCCTGTGGAAAGATGAACACTGAAGCTTTCTTT.

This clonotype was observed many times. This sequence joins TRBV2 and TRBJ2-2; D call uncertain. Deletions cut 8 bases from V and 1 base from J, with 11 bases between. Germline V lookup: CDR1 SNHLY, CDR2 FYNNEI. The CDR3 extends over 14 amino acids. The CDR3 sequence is CASQGSQNTGELFF. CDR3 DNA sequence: TGTGCCAGCCAAGGGTCGCAGAACACCGGGGAGCTGTTTTTT.

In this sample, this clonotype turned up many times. The CDR3 DNA follows: TGTGCCAGCTCACCCCCTGGAGGGGAGACCCAGTACTTC. Protein: CASSPPGGETQYF. The chain couples TRBV18 to TRBJ2-5, with D perhaps TRBD2 (6 bases). V dropped 3 bases and J dropped 5 bases, with 10 bases sitting between them. CDR1 is KGHSH, CDR2 LQKENI, per germline. The length of the CDR3 is 13 residues.

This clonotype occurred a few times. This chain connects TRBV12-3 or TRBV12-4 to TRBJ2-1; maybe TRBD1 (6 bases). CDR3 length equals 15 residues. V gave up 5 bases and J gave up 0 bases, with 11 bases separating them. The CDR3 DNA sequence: TGTGCCAGCAGTCGACAGGAGAGCTCCTACAATGAGCAGTTCTTC. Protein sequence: CASSRQESSYNEQFF.

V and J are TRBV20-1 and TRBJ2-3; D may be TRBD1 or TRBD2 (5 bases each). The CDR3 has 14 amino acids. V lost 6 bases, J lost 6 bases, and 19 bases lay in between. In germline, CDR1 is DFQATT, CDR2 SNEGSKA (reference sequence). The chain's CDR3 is CSAKGPEEGDTQYF. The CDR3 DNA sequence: TGCAGTGCAAAGGGCCCCGAAGAGGGGGATACGCAGTATTTT.

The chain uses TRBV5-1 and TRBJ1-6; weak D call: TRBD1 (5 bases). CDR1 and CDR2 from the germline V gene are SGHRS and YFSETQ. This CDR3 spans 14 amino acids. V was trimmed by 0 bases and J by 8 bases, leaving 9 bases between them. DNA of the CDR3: TGCGCCAGCAGCTTGGACTGGGGGGATTCACCCCTCCACTTT. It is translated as CASSLDWGDSPLHF.

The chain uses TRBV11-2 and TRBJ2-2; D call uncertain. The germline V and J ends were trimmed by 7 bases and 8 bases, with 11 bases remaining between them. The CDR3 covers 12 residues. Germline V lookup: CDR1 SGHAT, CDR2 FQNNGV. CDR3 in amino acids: CASTLGRGELFF. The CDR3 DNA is TGTGCCAGCACCCTCGGTCGGGGGGAGCTGTTTTTT.

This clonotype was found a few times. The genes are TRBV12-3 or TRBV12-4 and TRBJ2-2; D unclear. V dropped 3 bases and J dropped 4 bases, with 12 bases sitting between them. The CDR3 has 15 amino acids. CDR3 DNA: TGTGCCAGCAGTTTCCCTCGATCTCCCACCGGGGAGCTGTTTTTT. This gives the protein CASSFPRSPTGELFF.

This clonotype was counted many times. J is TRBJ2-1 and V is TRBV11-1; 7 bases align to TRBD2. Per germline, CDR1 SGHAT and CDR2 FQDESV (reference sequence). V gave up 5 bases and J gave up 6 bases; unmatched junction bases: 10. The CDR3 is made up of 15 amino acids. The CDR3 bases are TGTGCCAGCAGCGCGGGGAGCGGGAAGGGCAATGAGCAGTTCTTC. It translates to CASSAGSGKGNEQFF.

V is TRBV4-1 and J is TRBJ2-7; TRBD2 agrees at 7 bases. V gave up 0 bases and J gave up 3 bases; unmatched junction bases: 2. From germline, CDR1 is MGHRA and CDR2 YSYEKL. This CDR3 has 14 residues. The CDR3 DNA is TGCGCCAGCAGCCAAGAGGGGGGGGACTACGAGCAGTACTTC. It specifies CASSQEGGDYEQYF.

The CDR3 region is CAWSAIDRPVYEQYF. The CDR3 coding sequence is TGTGCCTGGTCCGCGATTGACCGCCCGGTCTACGAGCAGTACTTC. The chain employs TRBV30 and TRBJ2-7, with unresolved D. Per germline, CDR1 GTSNPN and CDR2 SVGIG (reference sequence). Trimming took off 5 bases at V and 3 bases at J, with 20 bases between the two ends. This CDR3 is built from 15 residues.

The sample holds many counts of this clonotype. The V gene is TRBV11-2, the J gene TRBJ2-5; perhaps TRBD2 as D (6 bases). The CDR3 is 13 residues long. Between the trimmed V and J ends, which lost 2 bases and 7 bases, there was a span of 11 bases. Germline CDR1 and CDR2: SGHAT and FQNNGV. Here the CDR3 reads CASSLHHGGTQYF. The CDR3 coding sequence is TGTGCCAGCAGCTTACACCACGGGGGGACCCAGTACTTC.

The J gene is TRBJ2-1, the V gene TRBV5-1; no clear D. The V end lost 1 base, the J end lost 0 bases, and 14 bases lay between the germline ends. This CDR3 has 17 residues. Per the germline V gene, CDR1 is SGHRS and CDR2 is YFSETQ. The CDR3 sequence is CASSLNLRSSSYNEQFF. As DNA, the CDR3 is TGCGCCAGCAGCTTGAACCTGCGATCGAGCTCCTACAATGAGCAGTTCTTC.

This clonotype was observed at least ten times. As DNA, the CDR3 is TGTGCCAGCAGTCCCACACTAGCGGGAGTATTTAATACGCAGTATTTT. Encoded protein: CASSPTLAGVFNTQYF. V gene TRBV12-3 or TRBV12-4 combines with J gene TRBJ2-3, with TRBD2 matching 11 bases. The V segment lost 5 bases and the J segment 7 bases; nucleotides outside the gene matches: 11. This CDR3 is built from 16 residues.

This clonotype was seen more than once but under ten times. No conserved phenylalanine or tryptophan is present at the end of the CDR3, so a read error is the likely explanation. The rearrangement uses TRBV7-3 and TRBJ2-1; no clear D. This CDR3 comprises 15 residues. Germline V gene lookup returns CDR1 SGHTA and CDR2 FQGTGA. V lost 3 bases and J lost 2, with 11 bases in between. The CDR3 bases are TGTGCCAGCAGCTTTGGACCCCACCCCTACAATGAGCAGTTCGTC. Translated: CASSFGPHPYNEQFV.

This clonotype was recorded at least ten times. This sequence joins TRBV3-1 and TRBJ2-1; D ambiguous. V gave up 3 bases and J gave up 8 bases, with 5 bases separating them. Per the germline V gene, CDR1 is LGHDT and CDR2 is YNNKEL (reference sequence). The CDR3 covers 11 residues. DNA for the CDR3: TGTGCCAGCAGCCAGGTGGATGAGCAGTTCTTC. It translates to CASSQVDEQFF.

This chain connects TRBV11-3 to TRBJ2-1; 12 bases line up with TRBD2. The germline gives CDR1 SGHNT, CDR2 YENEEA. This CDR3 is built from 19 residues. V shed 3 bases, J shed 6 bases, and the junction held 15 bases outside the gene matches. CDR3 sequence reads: CASSFRGLLAGGLVNEQFF. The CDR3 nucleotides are TGTGCCAGCAGCTTCAGGGGGCTGCTAGCGGGAGGGCTTGTCAATGAGCAGTTCTTC. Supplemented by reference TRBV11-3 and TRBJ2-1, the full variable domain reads EAGVVQSPRYKIIEKKQPVAFWCNPISGHNTLYWYLQNLGQGPELLIRYENEEAVDDSQLPKDRFSAERLKGVDSTLKIQPAELGDSAVYLCASSFRGLLAGGLVNEQFFGPGTRLTVL.

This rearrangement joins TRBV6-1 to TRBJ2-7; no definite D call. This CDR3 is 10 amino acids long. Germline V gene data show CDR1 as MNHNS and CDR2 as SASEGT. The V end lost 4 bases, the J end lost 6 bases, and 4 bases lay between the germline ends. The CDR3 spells CASSVSEQYF. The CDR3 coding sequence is TGTGCCAGCAGTGTCAGCGAGCAGTACTTC.

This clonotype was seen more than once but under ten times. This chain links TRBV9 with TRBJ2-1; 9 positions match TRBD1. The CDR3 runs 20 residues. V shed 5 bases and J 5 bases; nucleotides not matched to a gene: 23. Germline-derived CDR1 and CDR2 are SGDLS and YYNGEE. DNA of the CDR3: TGTGCCAGCAGTGACAGGGGACAGGGATCTAGATGGAGACAAAACAATGAGCAGTTCTTC. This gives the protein CASSDRGQGSRWRQNNEQFF.

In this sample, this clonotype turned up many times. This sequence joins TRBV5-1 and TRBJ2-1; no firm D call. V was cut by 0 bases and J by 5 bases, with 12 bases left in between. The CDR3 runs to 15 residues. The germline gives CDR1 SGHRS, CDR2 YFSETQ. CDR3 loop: CASSLEPGSNNEQFF. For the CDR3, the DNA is TGCGCCAGCAGCTTGGAACCAGGATCTAACAATGAGCAGTTCTTC.

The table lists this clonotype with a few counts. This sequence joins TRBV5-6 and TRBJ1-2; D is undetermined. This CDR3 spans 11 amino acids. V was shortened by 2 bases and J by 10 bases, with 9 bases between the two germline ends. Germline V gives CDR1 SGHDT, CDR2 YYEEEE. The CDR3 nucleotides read TGTGCCAGCAGCTTCGTTGGGTCCTACACCTTC. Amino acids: CASSFVGSYTF.

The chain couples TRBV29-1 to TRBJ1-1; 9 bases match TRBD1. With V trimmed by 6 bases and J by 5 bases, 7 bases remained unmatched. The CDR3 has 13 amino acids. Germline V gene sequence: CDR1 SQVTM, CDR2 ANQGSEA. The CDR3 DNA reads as TGCAGCGTCCCGGACAGGGGAGGAACTGAAGCTTTCTTT. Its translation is CSVPDRGGTEAFF.

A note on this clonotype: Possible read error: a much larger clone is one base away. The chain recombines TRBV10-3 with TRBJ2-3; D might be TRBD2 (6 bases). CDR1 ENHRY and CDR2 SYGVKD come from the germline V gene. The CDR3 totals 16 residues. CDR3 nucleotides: TGTGCCATCAGTGGGGGTTACGGGGGAGGTACAGATACGCAGTGTTTT. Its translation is CAISGGYGGGTDTQCF.

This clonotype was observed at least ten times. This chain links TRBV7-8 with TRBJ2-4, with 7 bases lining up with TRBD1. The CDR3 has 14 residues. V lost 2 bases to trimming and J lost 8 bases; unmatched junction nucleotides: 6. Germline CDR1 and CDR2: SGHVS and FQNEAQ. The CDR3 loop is CASSLIGGRDIQYF. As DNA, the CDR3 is TGTGCCAGCAGCTTAATAGGGGGCCGGGACATTCAGTACTTC.

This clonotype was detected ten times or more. The CDR3 protein is CASSPTTGDVAYEQYF. In DNA, the CDR3 is TGTGCCAGCTCACCCACGACAGGGGACGTTGCCTACGAGCAGTACTTC. The rearrangement uses TRBV18 and TRBJ2-7; 8 bases align to TRBD1. Germline CDR1 KGHSH, CDR2 LQKENI. The CDR3 spans 16 residues. With V trimmed by 3 bases and J by 2 bases, 9 bases remained unmatched.

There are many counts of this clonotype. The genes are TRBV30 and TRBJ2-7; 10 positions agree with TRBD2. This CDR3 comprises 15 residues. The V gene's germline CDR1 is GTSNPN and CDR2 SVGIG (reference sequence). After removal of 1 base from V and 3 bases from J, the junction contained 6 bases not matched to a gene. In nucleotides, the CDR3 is TGTGCCTGGAGTGACCTAGCGGGGGCCTACTACGAGCAGTACTTC. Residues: CAWSDLAGAYYEQYF.

The CDR3 sequence is CASTPLKAVYGYTF. The CDR3 DNA sequence: TGTGCCAGCACTCCCTTGAAGGCGGTCTATGGCTACACCTTC. V is TRBV7-9 and J is TRBJ1-2; D remains unclear. The CDR3 is 14 residues long. Germline CDR1 SEHNR, CDR2 FQNEAQ (reference sequence). Trimming cost V 7 bases and J 4 bases, with 16 bases left between them.

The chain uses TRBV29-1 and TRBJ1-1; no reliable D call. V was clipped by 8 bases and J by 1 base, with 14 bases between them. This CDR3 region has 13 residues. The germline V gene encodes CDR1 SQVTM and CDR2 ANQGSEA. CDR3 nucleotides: TGCAGCTTTACAGCGACTCGGAACACTGAAGCTTTCTTT. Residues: CSFTATRNTEAFF. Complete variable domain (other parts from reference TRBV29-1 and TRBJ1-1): SAVISQKPSRDICQRGTSLTIQCQVDSQVTMMFWYRQQPGQSLTLIATANQGSEATYESGFVIDKFPISRPNLTFSTLTVSNMSPEDSSIYLCSFTATRNTEAFFGQGTRLTVV.